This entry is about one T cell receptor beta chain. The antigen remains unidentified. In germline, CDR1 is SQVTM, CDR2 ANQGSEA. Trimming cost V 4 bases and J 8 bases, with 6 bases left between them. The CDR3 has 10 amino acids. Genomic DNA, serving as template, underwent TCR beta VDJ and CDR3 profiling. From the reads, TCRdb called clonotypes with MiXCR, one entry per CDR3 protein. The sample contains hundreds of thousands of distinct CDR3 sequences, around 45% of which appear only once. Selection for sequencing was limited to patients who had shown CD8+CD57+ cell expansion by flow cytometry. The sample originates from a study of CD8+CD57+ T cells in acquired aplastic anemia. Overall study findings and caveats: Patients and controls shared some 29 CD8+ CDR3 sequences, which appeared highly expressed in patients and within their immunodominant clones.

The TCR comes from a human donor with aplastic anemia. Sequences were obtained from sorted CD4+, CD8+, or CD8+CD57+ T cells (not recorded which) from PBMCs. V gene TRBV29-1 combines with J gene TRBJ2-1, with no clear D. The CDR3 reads CSVGFHEQFF. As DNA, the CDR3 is TGCAGCGTTGGTTTTCATGAGCAGTTCTTC.